Presented here are 32 T cell receptor beta chains from one specimen sequenced in a study of T cells in Graves' hyperthyroidism and ophthalmopathy. It was RNA transcripts that yielded the amplified TCR beta CDR3 regions. Researchers ran a first-round RT-PCR on the TCR CDR3 using the HTBI primer set. Using its own MiXCR run on the multiplex PCR reads, TCRdb lists one record per CDR3 protein. This table holds 490,000 or so distinct CDR3 sequences, just under 20% found once. The specimen sequenced was blood. The receptor set was obtained from a man aged 35-49 years with Graves' ophthalmopathy.

In this sample, this clonotype turned up many times. The chain combines TRBV2 with TRBJ2-2; TRBD1 matches at 8 bases. This CDR3 is built from 13 residues. V shed 6 bases, J shed 13 bases, and the junction held 10 bases outside the gene matches. Germline CDR1 reads SNHLY; CDR2 reads FYNNEI. The CDR3 DNA reads TGTGCCAGCAGAGCAAGGGACAGGCTGACGCTGTTTTTT. Translating gives CASRARDRLTLFF.

Remarks on this clonotype: This may be a read error, as it is one base from a much larger clone. The CDR3 is CASSAGESTDTQYF. Written as DNA, the CDR3 is TGCGCCAGCAGCGCCGGAGAAAGCACAGATACGCAGTATTTT. This chain joins TRBV5-1 and TRBJ2-3; D remains unclear. V lost 4 bases to trimming and J lost 0 bases, with 9 bases between them. The CDR3 has 14 amino acids. Germline CDR1 and CDR2: SGHRS and YFSETQ.

This clonotype was observed a handful of times. V is TRBV28 and J is TRBJ1-1, with D unclear. The V and J ends lost 5 bases and 5 bases respectively, with 15 bases between them. CDR3 length: 14 amino acids. Germline V gene sequence: CDR1 MDHEN, CDR2 SYDVKM. The CDR3 nucleotides are TGTGCCAGCAGTCTTCTGACCCGGGAAACTGAAGCTTTCTTT. Protein: CASSLLTRETEAFF.

This clonotype was seen only a few times. This chain uses TRBV12-3 or TRBV12-4 with TRBJ2-5, with D maybe TRBD1 (5 bases). The CDR3 spans 18 residues. Trimming pared 3 bases from V and 2 bases from J, leaving 22 bases between. CDR3 in amino acids: CASSFELRWNRTQETQYF. The CDR3 nucleotides read TGTGCCAGCAGTTTCGAATTGCGATGGAACAGGACACAAGAGACCCAGTACTTC.

In the case of this clonotype: Given a much more abundant clone one base away, this may be a read error. This chain joins TRBV20-1 and TRBJ2-2; TRBD2 is a possible D gene (6 bases). The CDR3 sequence is 13 residues long. The V gene's germline CDR1 is DFQATT and CDR2 SNEGSKA (reference sequence). In nucleotides, the CDR3 is TGCAGTGCCCCGCGGGGAAACACCGGGGAGCTGCTTTTT. Translating gives CSAPRGNTGELLF.

The chain employs TRBV12-3 or TRBV12-4 and TRBJ1-1; D is unresolved. The V end lost 1 base, the J end lost 7 bases, and 7 bases lay between the germline ends. The CDR3 is 12 amino acids. CDR3: CASSLGHFEAFF. CDR3 sequence (DNA): TGTGCCAGCAGTTTAGGACATTTTGAAGCTTTCTTT.

The rearrangement uses TRBV20-1 and TRBJ2-1; TRBD2 might be the D (5 bases). This CDR3 has 11 amino acids. Germline V gene lookup returns CDR1 DFQATT and CDR2 SNEGSKA (reference sequence). V gave up 6 bases and J gave up 9 bases, with 12 bases separating them. The DNA of the CDR3 is TGCAGTGCCCTAGGACTCTCTGAGCAGTTCTTC. Protein product: CSALGLSEQFF.

This clonotype was observed a handful of times. An end of the junction does not agree with germline; a read error may underlie this. CDR3 DNA: TGTGCCAGCAGGTTGGGACCGGGAAGCGCAGATACGCAGTATTTT. Residues: CASRLGPGSADTQYF. The V gene is TRBV5-4, the J gene TRBJ2-3; the D call may be TRBD1 or TRBD2 (5 bases each). Germline V CDR1 and CDR2: SGHNT, YYREEE (reference sequence). The CDR3 length is 15 residues.

V and J are TRBV7-9 and TRBJ1-6; possibly TRBD1 for D (5 bases). CDR3 length: 14 residues. Germline CDR1 reads SEHNR; CDR2 reads FQNEAQ (reference sequence). The ends were cut back, 5 bases at V and 10 bases at J, with 15 bases in the middle. CDR3: CASSPGLTGSPLHF. CDR3 nucleotide sequence: TGTGCCAGCAGCCCGGGACTCACTGGATCACCCCTCCACTTT.

This chain uses TRBV7-9 with TRBJ2-1; 9 nucleotides line up with TRBD2. Losses at the gene ends were 2 bases for V and 8 bases for J; bases not matched to a gene: 10. CDR1 and CDR2 (germline): SEHNR, FQNEAQ (reference sequence). This CDR3 is 16 amino acids long. CDR3 sequence reads: CASSLWGLAGRDEQFF. The CDR3 DNA reads TGTGCCAGCAGCTTATGGGGTCTAGCGGGGAGGGATGAGCAGTTCTTC. Drawing the rest from reference TRBV7-9 and TRBJ2-1, the complete variable domain is DTGVSQNPRHKITKRGQNVTFRCDPISEHNRLYWYRQTLGQGPEFLTYFQNEAQLEKSRLLSDRFSAERPKGSFSTLEIQRTEQGDSAMYLCASSLWGLAGRDEQFFGPGTRLTVL.

This clonotype has at least ten counts. The CDR3 loop is CASSPLASSSYEQYF. The CDR3 DNA reads as TGTGCCAGCTCACCATTGGCCTCGAGCTCCTACGAGCAGTACTTC. The V call is TRBV18, the J call TRBJ2-7; no definite D call. The CDR3 totals 15 residues. Germline-derived CDR1 and CDR2 are KGHSH and LQKENI. Between the trimmed V and J ends, which lost 2 bases and 0 bases, there was a span of 11 bases.

At least ten counts were recorded for this clonotype. For the CDR3, the DNA is TGCGCCAGCAGTGAGCAAGGACGTCTTAGCGGCTACACCTTC. Translating gives CASSEQGRLSGYTF. The rearrangement uses TRBV10-2 and TRBJ1-2, with D unclear. The length of the CDR3 is 14 residues. V dropped 2 bases and J dropped 8 bases, with 15 bases sitting between them. Per the germline V gene, CDR1 is WSHSY and CDR2 is SAAADI.

This chain joins TRBV18 and TRBJ1-2; 7 bases line up with TRBD1. The CDR3 contains 18 residues. V gave up 1 base and J gave up 0 bases; unmatched junction bases: 11. The germline V gene has CDR1 KGHSH and CDR2 LQKENI. This chain's CDR3 is CASSPLRSRDRANYGYTF. In DNA form, the CDR3 reads TGTGCCAGCTCACCACTGAGGAGCCGGGACAGAGCTAACTATGGCTACACCTTC.

A few counts support this clonotype. The chain uses TRBV27 and TRBJ2-7; possible D gene TRBD1, 6 bases. CDR3 length equals 12 residues. CDR1 is MNHEY, CDR2 SMNVEV, per germline (reference sequence). V lost 3 bases to trimming and J lost 6 bases, with 9 bases between them. This CDR3 is CASSFEGGEQYF. The CDR3 DNA reads as TGTGCCAGCAGTTTCGAAGGGGGCGAGCAGTACTTC.

The table lists this clonotype with a few counts. CDR3 in amino acids: CAWSVRAGFSGNTIYF. The CDR3 DNA follows: TGTGCCTGGAGTGTTAGGGCCGGGTTCTCTGGAAACACCATATATTTT. V gene TRBV30 combines with J gene TRBJ1-3; D uncertain. The CDR3 runs 16 residues. Germline lookup yields CDR1 GTSNPN and CDR2 SVGIG (reference sequence). Trimming cost V 0 bases and J 0 bases, with 12 bases left between them.

This clonotype occurred many times. V gene TRBV20-1 combines with J gene TRBJ1-2, with D possibly matching TRBD1 (5 bases). Germline values: CDR1 DFQATT, CDR2 SNEGSKA (reference sequence). This CDR3 has 12 amino acids. Here the CDR3 reads CMNDSPWRGYTF. DNA of the CDR3: TGCATGAACGACAGTCCCTGGCGCGGCTACACCTTC.

This clonotype was counted ten times or more. The chain is built from TRBV10-3 and TRBJ2-3, with D uncertain. Looked up from germline, CDR1 is ENHRY and CDR2 is SYGVKD. CDR3 length: 15 residues. Deletions cut 3 bases from V and 5 bases from J, with 15 bases between. As DNA, the CDR3 is TGTGCCATCAGTGACAGTCTTCAAACAATAGATACGCAGTATTTT. Translating gives CAISDSLQTIDTQYF.

The V and J genes are TRBV7-9 and TRBJ2-7; the D is unclear. The CDR3 loop spans 12 amino acids. Germline CDR1 reads SEHNR; CDR2 reads FQNEAQ (reference sequence). V was cut by 5 bases and J by 6 bases, with 11 bases left in between. Here the CDR3 reads CASSQSPSEQYF. In DNA, the CDR3 is TGTGCCAGCAGCCAATCCCCCTCCGAGCAGTACTTC.

The chain is built from TRBV28 and TRBJ1-1, with D perhaps TRBD1 (6 bases). This CDR3 has 16 residues. The ends were cut back, 6 bases at V and 4 bases at J, with 21 bases in the middle. Germline lookup yields CDR1 MDHEN and CDR2 SYDVKM. CDR3 nucleotide sequence: TGTGCCAGCAGGCGCGACCCGGGGGCCCTGACCACTGAAGCTTTCTTT. Translating gives CASRRDPGALTTEAFF. Full variable domain (outside the CDR3, taken from reference TRBV28 and TRBJ1-1): DVKVTQSSRYLVKRTGEKVFLECVQDMDHENMFWYRQDPGLGLRLIYFSYDVKMKEKGDIPEGYSVSREKKERFSLILESASTNQTSMYLCASRRDPGALTTEAFFGQGTRLTVV.

The chain recombines TRBV5-6 with TRBJ2-1; 10 bases are a match to TRBD2. V shed 5 bases, J shed 4 bases, and the junction held 18 bases outside the gene matches. The CDR3 runs 19 residues. CDR1 and CDR2 (germline): SGHDT, YYEEEE. CDR3 loop: CASRGTSAGLGGRYNEQFF. The CDR3 DNA reads TGTGCCAGCAGGGGGACTAGCGCGGGCCTTGGGGGCCGATACAATGAGCAGTTCTTC.

The chain couples TRBV7-3 to TRBJ1-1; possibly TRBD1 for D (5 bases). The V end lost 5 bases, the J end lost 4 bases, and 14 bases lay between the germline ends. The CDR3 runs to 14 residues. The germline gives CDR1 SGHTA, CDR2 FQGTGA. In nucleotides, the CDR3 is TGTGCCAGCAGCCCTGGGGGTATAAGCACTGAAGCTTTCTTT. Translation gives CASSPGGISTEAFF.

CDR3 amino acids: CASSLGGRGREETQYF. The DNA for the CDR3 is TGTGCCAGCAGCTTAGGGGGGAGGGGGAGAGAAGAGACCCAGTACTTC. The chain couples TRBV7-9 to TRBJ2-5; TRBD2 is a possible D gene (7 bases). Trimming pared 1 base from V and 3 bases from J, leaving 15 bases between. This CDR3 region has 16 residues. CDR1 and CDR2 from the germline V gene are SEHNR and FQNEAQ (reference sequence).

This clonotype has ten or more counts. The rearrangement links TRBV20-1 to TRBJ2-5, with unresolved D. Germline CDR1 is DFQATT and CDR2 is SNEGSKA (reference sequence). Trimming took 3 bases from V and 9 from J, leaving 20 bases between them. The length of the CDR3 is 14 residues. This CDR3 reads CSARAEAAVTPQYF. CDR3 nucleotide sequence: TGCAGTGCTAGGGCTGAGGCAGCAGTGACGCCCCAGTACTTC.

This chain joins TRBV5-1 and TRBJ2-1; 8 bases match TRBD2. CDR3 length: 16 residues. With V trimmed by 3 bases and J by 1 base, 6 bases remained unmatched. Germline values: CDR1 SGHRS, CDR2 YFSETQ. CDR3 sequence: CASSSRGGRSYNEQFF. The CDR3 bases are TGCGCCAGCAGCTCTCGGGGCGGGAGGTCCTACAATGAGCAGTTCTTC.

The J gene is TRBJ2-5, the V gene TRBV30; D ambiguous. The germline gives CDR1 GTSNPN, CDR2 SVGIG (reference sequence). The V end was cut by 0 bases, the J end by 9 bases, with 14 bases between. The CDR3 has 13 residues. CDR3: CAWSVNPESAQYF. The DNA for the CDR3 is TGTGCCTGGAGTGTAAATCCCGAAAGCGCCCAGTACTTC.

This clonotype has just a few counts. The V gene is TRBV9, the J gene TRBJ1-5; 9 nucleotides agree with TRBD1. The CDR3 spans 15 residues. J was trimmed by 6 bases and V by 0 bases; bases with no gene match: 4. CDR1 and CDR2 from the germline V gene are SGDLS and YYNGEE. In DNA, the CDR3 is TGTGCCAGCAGCGTAGGGGGACAGGGCGGTCAGCCCCAGCATTTT. Translated: CASSVGGQGGQPQHF.

This clonotype was seen many times. V gene TRBV28 combines with J gene TRBJ2-3; 13 bases fit TRBD2. In germline, CDR1 is MDHEN, CDR2 SYDVKM. This CDR3 comprises 15 residues. Germline trimming cut 4 bases from V and 4 bases from J; bases unmatched to any gene: 2. The CDR3 here is CASSWTSGSSDTQYF. For the CDR3, the DNA is TGTGCCAGCAGTTGGACTAGCGGGAGCTCAGATACGCAGTATTTT. The whole variable domain, remainder taken from reference TRBV28 and TRBJ2-3, is DVKVTQSSRYLVKRTGEKVFLECVQDMDHENMFWYRQDPGLGLRLIYFSYDVKMKEKGDIPEGYSVSREKKERFSLILESASTNQTSMYLCASSWTSGSSDTQYFGPGTRLTVL.

This clonotype appeared many times. The chain employs TRBV12-3 or TRBV12-4 and TRBJ1-2; no clear D. The V gene lost 2 bases and the J gene lost 4 bases, with 8 bases spanning the gap. The CDR3 sequence is 13 residues long. For the CDR3, the DNA is TGTGCCAGCAGTTTATCACGGATCTATGGCTACACCTTC. Amino acids: CASSLSRIYGYTF.

The genes are TRBV6-5 and TRBJ1-2, with TRBD1 as a possible D gene (5 bases). V was clipped by 4 bases and J by 7 bases, with 25 bases between them. Germline CDR1 and CDR2: MNHEY and SVGAGI. The CDR3 has 17 amino acids. The CDR3 region is CASSSPGGALLRSGYTF. CDR3 sequence (DNA): TGTGCCAGCAGTTCCCCGGGAGGGGCGCTTTTAAGAAGTGGCTACACCTTC.

The chain uses TRBV3-1 and TRBJ2-4, with a weak D call TRBD1 (6 bases). The CDR3 extends over 13 amino acids. The V gene lost 1 base and the J gene lost 9 bases, with 10 bases spanning the gap. Germline CDR1 reads LGHDT; CDR2 reads YNNKEL (reference sequence). The CDR3 DNA follows: TGTGCCAGCAGCCAAGGGTTGACAGGCATTCAGTACTTC. This sequence encodes CASSQGLTGIQYF. The full variable domain, in which reference TRBV3-1 and TRBJ2-4 provide the parts outside the CDR3, is DTAVSQTPKYLVTQMGNDKSIKCEQNLGHDTMYWYKQDSKKFLKIMFSYNNKELIINETVPNRFSPKSPDKAHLNLHINSLELGDSAVYFCASSQGLTGIQYFGAGTRLSVL.

This clonotype appeared many times. This chain uses TRBV27 with TRBJ2-1; D uncertain. Deletions cut 5 bases from V and 8 bases from J, with 10 bases between. Germline CDR1 and CDR2: MNHEY and SMNVEV (reference sequence). The CDR3 sequence is 12 residues long. The CDR3 is CASSDGLDEQFF. Written as DNA, the CDR3 is TGTGCCAGCAGTGACGGGTTGGATGAGCAGTTCTTC.

This clonotype was observed a handful of times. The chain uses TRBV30 and TRBJ1-4; D uncertain. The V end was cut by 1 base, the J end by 7 bases, with 13 bases between. Germline-derived CDR1 and CDR2 are GTSNPN and SVGIG (reference sequence). This CDR3 spans 14 amino acids. CDR3 in DNA: TGTGCCTGGAGTGCGGCGGGAATTAGTGAAAAACTGTTTTTT. This codes for CAWSAAGISEKLFF.